The 5 T cell receptor beta chains in this list originate from one sample, sequenced in a study of blood T cell repertoires in COVID-19. Measured with immunoSEQ multiplex PCR; TCRdb has only the in-frame clones, and not every one. The table records 200,000 or so clones, around 81% of them present only once. The source material was peripheral blood. The source is a woman aged 55-69 years with acute or convalescent COVID-19.

The J gene is TRBJ2-3, the V gene TRBV5-1; tentatively, D is TRBD2 (5 bases). Germline V gene sequence: CDR1 SGHRS, CDR2 YFSETQ. This CDR3 is built from 14 residues. V was trimmed by 0 bases and J by 0 bases, leaving 5 bases between them. DNA of the CDR3: TGCGCCAGCAGCTTGGCGGGGAGCACAGATACGCAGTATTTT. It yields the protein CASSLAGSTDTQYF.

This clone was observed once. The rearrangement links TRBV6-5 to TRBJ1-2; the D gene is possibly TRBD1 (5 bases). The CDR3 extends over 12 amino acids. V was trimmed by 3 bases and J by 11 bases, leaving 13 bases between them. Per germline, CDR1 MNHEY and CDR2 SVGAGI. In DNA, the CDR3 is TGTGCCAGCAGTTATGGGGGGACCGATTACACCTTC. Translated, it gives CASSYGGTDYTF.

This clone was observed a few times. Other DNA sequences in this specimen translate into the identical CDR3. This chain joins TRBV19 and TRBJ2-7, with 8 bases fitting TRBD1. Germline values: CDR1 LNHDA, CDR2 SQIVND (reference sequence). This CDR3 comprises 14 residues. The J segment lost 2 bases and the V segment lost 4 bases, leaving 4 bases of the junction unmatched. The CDR3 loop is CASSTGTGTYEQYF. The CDR3 region has the DNA TGTGCCAGTAGTACCGGGACAGGAACCTACGAGCAGTACTTC.

J is TRBJ2-2 and V is TRBV25-1; 8 bases agree with TRBD1. The CDR3 spans 16 residues. V lost 1 base and J lost 6; bases outside the gene matches: 7. Germline loops: CDR1 MGHDK, CDR2 SYGVNS. The CDR3, as DNA: TGTGCCAGCAGTGAATTAGAGACAGGGGACGCCGGGGAGCTGTTTTTT. It specifies CASSELETGDAGELFF.

This clone was recorded only once. The chain joins TRBV16 to TRBJ1-3, with a possible D match to TRBD1 (5 bases). Germline V CDR1 and CDR2: KGHSY, FQNENV. This CDR3 comprises 16 residues. V shed 2 bases and J shed 0 bases, with 11 bases lying between them. CDR3 coding DNA: TGTGCCAGCAGCCAACCCGGACAAGACTCTGGAAACACCATATATTTT. Its protein product is CASSQPGQDSGNTIYF.